The clone carrying this T cell receptor beta chain was recorded many times. The target antigen is unknown. V was pared by 0 bases and J by 2 bases, with 2 bases of the junction left unmatched. The CDR3 consists of 14 residues. Looked up from germline, CDR1 is SGHRS and CDR2 is YFSETQ. Treatment of any kind had been given to no patient before thyroid surgery. Original data processing: Clinicopathological groups supplied CDR3 differences that were used to build a distant-metastasis classifier for papillary thyroid cancer. TCRdb reprocessed the PCR reads via MiXCR. V and J calls and clone size were set by TCRdb, not the authors. The table includes approximately 79,000 clones, over 8.5% detected once. The data derive from a study of metastatic and nonmetastatic thyroid tumors. Overall study context: Comparative analysis of repertoires was undertaken across blood and tumor or nodule tissue obtained from malignant and benign thyroid patients.

Notes on the study in general: TCR beta diversity was reportedly significantly higher in malignant thyroid tumors than benign nodules, in blood and tumor.

The chain carries TRBV5-1 and TRBJ2-7; TRBD1 aligns across 7 bases. The TCR sequence derives from a female donor with papillary thyroid cancer or a benign thyroid nodule (not recorded which). Some clones in this sample may be carry-over from other donors' samples. The sequencing sample was made of blood. The CDR3 DNA reads as TGCGCCAGCAGCTTGGGGGGACAGACCTACGAGCAGTACTTC. Translating gives CASSLGGQTYEQYF. Full variable domain (rest looked up from reference TRBV5-1 and TRBJ2-7): KAGVTQTPRYLIKTRGQQVTLSCSPISGHRSVSWYQQTPGQGLQFLFEYFSETQRNKGNFPGRFSGRQFSNSRSEMNVSTLELGDSALYLCASSLGGQTYEQYFGPGTRLTVT.